The subject of this entry is one T cell receptor beta chain. The specificity of this receptor is unknown. No quality values exist for individual bases; no much larger clone is one base distant. The immunoSEQ Assay, a bias-controlled multiplex PCR, was used to amplify TCRbeta CDR3 regions from genomic DNA. Per the authors' processing: Within the assay, amplification of reference gene primers was used to estimate how many nucleated cells each sample contained. To quantify the absolute abundance of each unique TCRbeta CDR3 rearrangement, sequence reads were collapsed and filtered. For each sample, productive Simpson clonality was calculated by taking the square root of Simpson's diversity index across productive rearrangements. TCRdb took over this immuneACCESS table, retaining in-frame rearrangements with V and J assigned. Such tables are incomplete; in checked studies, under half of the missing clones stem from an unresolved V gene, and the remainder is unexplained. V and J calls plus clone size are reproduced from that table; the DNA served to infer D and trimming. A total of around 210,000 clones appear in this sample, almost 90% of them only once. In total, the top ten clones hold around 1.5% of the sample.

Each collaborating institution followed its own protocols to collect whole blood in K2EDTA tubes. For TCRbeta analysis, collaborator samples were shipped as frozen whole blood, as isolated PBMCs, or as DNA extracted from either sample type. The germline V gene (reference sequence) yields LGHDT for CDR1 and YNNKEL for CDR2. Including the terminal cysteine and phenylalanine, the CDR3 comprises 13 residues. This entry keeps only the CDR3 DNA: 39 bases, framed from base 1. V is cut by 4 bases and J by 9 bases, and the space between the germline ends is 13 bases. This sample is part of a study of blood T cell repertoires in COVID-19 (dated by TCRdb to the early 2020s). Background for the entire study: The collaborator samples originated in the United States, Italy and Spain and spanned the acute and convalescent phases of COVID-19. The material from the prospective study consisted of cDNA or gDNA derived from T cells, B-cell-depleted T cells, or PBMCs. The dataset comprised deeply sampled blood TCRbeta repertoires from subjects exposed to, actively infected with, or recovered from COVID-19. A freely available public database, intended as a resource for researchers studying the immune response to SARS-CoV-2, is where the repertoires were released. Samples came from the ongoing ImmuneRACE study (first 160 participants) plus 1,254 subjects from 6 global collaborators. Nearly every sample came with metadata listing a de-identified subject ID, COVID-19 status, age in years and sex. Where available, HLA class I and class II types were obtained from metadata supplied by the sample provider rather than from assay-based typing. Study-level results and caveats: How much clinical and demographic metadata was included differed by source and by participant, and the metadata was provided uncurated.

Sequences were obtained from peripheral blood. The TCR sequence derives from a man younger than 30 with active or convalescent COVID-19. The receptor chain draws on TRBV3-1 (or the pseudogene TRBV3-2) and TRBJ2-1; there is no confident call for the D gene. The DNA reads TGTGCCAGCAGCCCTGCGATAGCCAGTGAGCAGTTCTTC. The resulting protein is CASSPAIASEQFF.